The clone carrying this TCR beta chain was detected only once. These data are taken from a study of blood T cell repertoires in COVID-19. Repertoires were generated with immunoSEQ multiplex PCR, while TCRdb's copy carries only in-frame clones and drops some. The sample has approximately 150,000 clones, roughly 90% seen once. Input material: peripheral blood. This receptor was taken from a woman in her fifties or sixties with acute or convalescent COVID-19.

CDR3 nucleotide sequence: TGCGCCAGCACACGGGTTTCTGCAACTAATGAAAAACTGTTTTTT. Translated, it gives CASTRVSATNEKLFF. The rearrangement uses TRBV5-1 and TRBJ1-4; D uncertain. The CDR3 covers 15 residues. Germline V gene sequence: CDR1 SGHRS, CDR2 YFSETQ. V lost 6 bases and J lost 0, with 12 bases in between.